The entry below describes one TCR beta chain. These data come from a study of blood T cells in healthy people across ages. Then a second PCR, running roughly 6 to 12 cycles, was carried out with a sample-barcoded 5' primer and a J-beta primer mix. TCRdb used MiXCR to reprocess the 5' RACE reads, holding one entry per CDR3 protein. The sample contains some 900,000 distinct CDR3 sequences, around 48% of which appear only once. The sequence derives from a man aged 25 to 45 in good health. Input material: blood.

The chain's CDR3 is CASSLDRGRFLPQHF. The CDR3 DNA sequence: TGTGCCAGCAGCTTAGACAGGGGGCGCTTTCTGCCCCAGCATTTT. This chain connects TRBV7-2 to TRBJ1-5; 9 bases are shared with TRBD1. CDR3 length: 15 amino acids. V shed 1 base and J 9 bases; nucleotides not matched to a gene: 7. The V gene's germline CDR1 is SGHTA and CDR2 FQGNSA. The full variable domain, its missing parts supplied by reference TRBV7-2 and TRBJ1-5, is GAGVSQSPSNKVTEKGKDVELRCDPISGHTALYWYRQSLGQGLEFLIYFQGNSAPDKSGLPSDRFSAERTGGSVSTLTIQRTQQEDSAVYLCASSLDRGRFLPQHFGDGTRLSIL.